The rows below give T cell receptor beta chains drawn from one sample of a study of T cell responses to AZD1222 COVID-19 vaccine. Only in-frame clones appear in the TCRdb table, and some are missing; sequencing was by immunoSEQ multiplex PCR. The repertoire holds 180,000 or so clones, with roughly 90% as singletons. The starting material was peripheral blood, obtained 28 days after the second AZD1222 dose. All receptors come from an adult who received the AZD1222 COVID-19 vaccine. The CDR3 runs from the conserved cysteine through the conserved F or W. D genes are given only for firm matches. Clone size is stated in some rows and not others, as once, few, many or a class when expanded.

clone_size	v_call	j_call	d_call	cdr3_aa	cdr3_nt
-	TRBV7-9	TRBJ1-4	-	CASTTGKELEKLFF	TGTGCCAGCACTACAGGGAAGGAGTTGGAAAAACTGTTTTTT
-	TRBV12-3/TRBV12-4	TRBJ1-1	-	CASSFNTEAFF	TGTGCCAGCAGTTTTAACACTGAAGCTTTCTTT
-	TRBV10-3	TRBJ1-5	TRBD1	CAIGRQGGNQPQHF	TGTGCCATCGGGAGACAGGGGGGCAATCAGCCCCAGCATTTT
-	TRBV30	TRBJ1-6	TRBD1	CAWSSTGYGSPLHF	TGTGCCTGGAGTTCGACAGGGTATGGGTCACCCCTCCACTTT
-	TRBV2	TRBJ1-1	-	CASSEQGVEAFF	TGTGCCAGCAGTGAACAGGGTGTTGAAGCTTTCTTT
-	TRBV19	TRBJ1-5	-	CASTWDHYSNQPQHF	TGTGCCAGTACGTGGGACCACTATAGCAATCAGCCCCAGCATTTT
-	TRBV7-2	TRBJ2-1	-	CASSFGGRYNEQFF	TGTGCCAGCAGCTTTGGGGGCAGGTACAATGAGCAGTTCTTC
-	TRBV14	TRBJ2-1	TRBD1	CASSQALRDRGLRNEQFF	TGTGCCAGCAGCCAAGCCCTAAGGGACAGGGGGCTAAGAAATGAGCAGTTCTTC
-	TRBV5-5	TRBJ2-1	TRBD1	CASSLMQDRTSDEQFF	TGTGCCAGCAGCTTGATGCAGGACAGGACGAGTGATGAGCAGTTCTTC
-	TRBV19	TRBJ2-3	-	CASSMGSPSTDTQYF	TGTGCCAGTAGTATGGGCAGTCCTAGCACAGATACGCAGTATTTT
-	TRBV7-9	TRBJ2-3	-	CASSDQGRDTQYF	TGTGCCAGCAGCGACCAGGGGCGGGATACGCAGTATTTT
-	TRBV1	TRBJ2-1	-	CTSSQSGAGSYNEQFF	TGCACCAGCAGCCAAAGCGGGGCGGGGTCCTACAATGAGCAGTTCTTC
-	TRBV14	TRBJ2-7	TRBD2	CASSHFSGRTSYEQYF	TGTGCCAGCAGCCACTTTAGCGGGAGGACCTCCTACGAGCAGTACTTC
-	TRBV5-6	TRBJ2-1	TRBD1	CASSTPGQGRGHEQFF	TGTGCCAGCAGCACGCCGGGACAGGGGAGAGGGCATGAGCAGTTCTTC
-	TRBV19	TRBJ1-2	TRBD1	CASSTVSGGAGYTF	TGTGCCAGTAGTACCGTATCAGGGGGCGCGGGCTACACCTTC
-	TRBV11-3	TRBJ2-2	-	CASSRGGADTGELFF	TGTGCCAGCAGCCGAGGAGGTGCCGACACCGGGGAGCTGTTTTTT
-	TRBV2	TRBJ2-2	TRBD2	CASRKGLTTGELFF	TGTGCCAGCAGGAAGGGACTAACCACCGGGGAGCTGTTTTTT
-	TRBV28	TRBJ1-3	-	CASSPGGSGNTIYF	TGTGCCAGCAGCCCTGGAGGCTCTGGAAACACCATATATTTT
-	TRBV19	TRBJ2-1	-	CASSTSQGIVYNEQFF	TGTGCCAGTAGTACTTCTCAGGGGATCGTCTACAATGAGCAGTTCTTC
-	TRBV27	TRBJ1-6	-	CASSLYRIRYNSPLHF	TGTGCCAGCAGTTTATACCGGATTCGGTATAATTCACCCCTCCACTTT
-	TRBV7-9	TRBJ1-4	TRBD1	CASSLTGGKNEKLFF	TGTGCCAGCAGCCTAACAGGGGGGAAGAATGAAAAACTGTTTTTT
-	TRBV11-2	TRBJ1-1	-	CASSPRARNTEAFF	TGTGCCAGCAGCCCCAGGGCTAGGAACACTGAAGCTTTCTTT
-	TRBV9	TRBJ2-1	TRBD2	CASSVRGGRNEQFF	TGTGCCAGCAGCGTACGGGGGGGCCGGAATGAGCAGTTCTTC
-	TRBV27	TRBJ2-7	-	CASSSPGEPPYEQYF	TGTGCCAGCAGTTCCCCGGGGGAACCCCCCTACGAGCAGTACTTC
once	TRBV3-1/TRBV3-2	TRBJ1-2	TRBD1	CASSMDRPPYGYTF	TGTGCCAGCAGTATGGACAGGCCTCCCTATGGCTACACCTTC
-	TRBV24-1	TRBJ2-6	-	CATSEGGTGANVLTF	TGTGCCACCAGTGAGGGAGGTACTGGGGCCAACGTCCTGACTTTC
once	TRBV19	TRBJ2-7	-	CASSIGGGPYEQYF	TGTGCCAGTAGTATAGGAGGGGGACCTTACGAGCAGTACTTC
-	TRBV5-6	TRBJ1-1	-	CASSLYWGIKDTEAFF	TGTGCCAGCAGCTTGTATTGGGGCATAAAGGACACTGAAGCTTTCTTT
-	TRBV7-2	TRBJ1-5	TRBD1	CASSFHRQGASNQPQHF	TGTGCCAGCAGCTTCCATCGACAGGGGGCGTCTAATCAGCCCCAGCATTTT
-	TRBV4-1	TRBJ2-1	TRBD2	CASSQGYGTSGYNEQFF	TGCGCCAGCAGCCAAGGTTACGGGACTAGCGGTTACAATGAGCAGTTCTTC
-	TRBV5-8	TRBJ1-3	-	CARGGRLSGNTIYF	TGTGCACGGGGGGGTCGCCTCTCTGGAAACACCATATATTTT
-	TRBV5-4	TRBJ1-3	-	CASSFGGSSGNTIYF	TGTGCCAGCAGCTTCGGGGGTAGCTCTGGAAACACCATATATTTT
-	TRBV14	TRBJ1-2	-	CASSQEGPWSGFGYTF	TGTGCCAGCAGCCAAGAGGGACCTTGGAGTGGCTTTGGCTACACCTTC
few	TRBV5-1	TRBJ1-2	-	CASSSTANYGYTF	TGCGCCAGCAGCTCGACAGCTAACTATGGCTACACCTTC
-	TRBV6-5	TRBJ1-6	-	CASSYSPGPKNSPLHF	TGTGCCAGCAGTTACTCCCCGGGACCTAAGAATTCACCCCTCCACTTT
-	TRBV7-9	TRBJ1-4	TRBD1	CASSSGQGNEKLFF	TGTGCCAGCAGCTCGGGACAGGGGAATGAAAAACTGTTTTTT
once	TRBV7-9	TRBJ1-3	-	CASSFSGISGNTIYF	TGTGCCAGCAGCTTTTCGGGGATCTCTGGAAACACCATATATTTT
-	TRBV12-3/TRBV12-4	TRBJ1-2	-	CASSLDIRYGYTF	TGTGCCAGCAGCCTTGACATTCGCTATGGCTACACCTTC
-	TRBV19	TRBJ1-6	TRBD1	CASNPNYRGSYNSPLHF	TGTGCCAGTAACCCGAATTACAGGGGCTCCTATAATTCACCCCTCCACTTT
-	TRBV10-3	TRBJ1-1	-	CAMCRTENTEAFF	TGTGCCATGTGTAGGACCGAGAACACTGAAGCTTTCTTT
-	TRBV6-1	TRBJ2-5	TRBD1	CASSEVAGGKETQYF	TGTGCCAGCAGTGAGGTGGCAGGGGGAAAAGAGACCCAGTACTTC
-	TRBV5-6	TRBJ1-5	-	CASSLARGGQPQHF	TGTGCCAGCAGCTTGGCCAGGGGCGGTCAGCCCCAGCATTTT
-	TRBV7-2	TRBJ2-7	TRBD1	CASSTYTGAAYEQYF	TGTGCCAGCAGCACTTACACAGGGGCGGCCTACGAGCAGTACTTC
-	TRBV7-3	TRBJ2-2	-	CASSLSSAGPGELFF	TGTGCCAGCAGCTTATCCTCGGCAGGGCCCGGGGAGCTGTTTTTT
once	TRBV11-2	TRBJ2-7	TRBD1	CASSPPRDRGPWEQYF	TGTGCCAGCAGCCCCCCGCGGGACAGGGGGCCGTGGGAGCAGTACTTC
once	TRBV5-1	TRBJ1-2	TRBD1	CASSLGQGYYGYTF	TGCGCCAGCAGCTTGGGACAGGGGTACTATGGCTACACCTTC
-	TRBV5-5	TRBJ2-5	TRBD2	CASSSRREGQETQYF	TGTGCCAGCAGCTCCAGGCGGGAGGGGCAAGAGACCCAGTACTTC
once	TRBV7-2	TRBJ2-3	-	CASSRGGRAADTQYF	TGTGCCAGCAGCCGTGGGGGCAGGGCTGCAGATACGCAGTATTTT
-	TRBV27	TRBJ1-1	-	CASSLTPLMNTEAFF	TGTGCCAGCAGTTTAACGCCACTCATGAACACTGAAGCTTTCTTT
-	TRBV7-9	TRBJ1-1	-	CASSLAWGYTEAFF	TGTGCCAGCAGCTTAGCCTGGGGGTACACTGAAGCTTTCTTT
-	TRBV7-2	TRBJ1-2	-	CASSSDRYGYTF	TGTGCCAGCAGCTCCGACCGCTATGGCTACACCTTC
few	TRBV7-2	TRBJ2-5	-	CASSLGRWDGTQYF	TGTGCCAGCAGCCTGGGGCGGTGGGACGGGACCCAGTACTTC
few	TRBV19	TRBJ2-3	TRBD2	CASSISGLAGVAYF	TGTGCCAGTAGTATCTCGGGACTAGCGGGGGTCGCGTATTTT
-	TRBV5-4	TRBJ1-2	-	CASSRLALRAGYGYTF	TGTGCCAGCAGCCGTCTGGCCCTCAGGGCCGGCTATGGCTACACCTTC